What follows are 27 T cell receptor beta chains derived from one specimen sequenced in a study of T cells expressing NK-cell markers. TCRdb reworked the 5' RACE reads into one entry per CDR3 protein, no DNA. The listing records 350,000 to 400,000 distinct CDR3 sequences. Sequenced sample: blood T cells: a sorted CD56 or NKG2C T cell subset, CD4+ or CD8+ T cells, or bulk PBMC T cells (not recorded which). The receptors derive from a woman aged 45-60 years in good health.

The CDR3 here is CASSLAAVVSGEKLFF. V is TRBV5-5 and J is TRBJ1-4. The CDR3 runs to 16 residues. Germline V CDR1 and CDR2: SGHKS, YYEKEE (reference sequence). Complete variable domain (other parts from reference TRBV5-5 and TRBJ1-4): DAGVTQSPTHLIKTRGQQVTLRCSPISGHKSVSWYQQVLGQGPQFIFQYYEKEERGRGNFPDRFSARQFPNYSSELNVNALLLGDSALYLCASSLAAVVSGEKLFFGSGTQLSVL.

The genes are TRBV7-9 and TRBJ2-1; TCRdb calls TRBD1, which cannot be checked without DNA. Germline lookup yields CDR1 SEHNR and CDR2 FQNEAQ (reference sequence). The CDR3 is 13 residues long. This CDR3 is CASKGGTYNEQFF.

J is TRBJ2-1 and V is TRBV7-8; the D gene TCRdb calls, TRBD1, cannot be checked with no DNA. The CDR3 sequence is 13 residues long. The germline V gene encodes CDR1 SGHVS and CDR2 FQNEAQ. The CDR3 sequence is CASSPSSAPEQFF.

This chain connects TRBV29-1 to TRBJ2-5; lacking DNA, the TRBD1 call made by TCRdb goes unchecked. Germline CDR1 reads SQVTM; CDR2 reads ANQGSEA. The CDR3 contains 13 residues. This CDR3 is CSVEGQSFETQYF. The complete variable domain, with remaining parts taken from reference TRBV29-1 and TRBJ2-5, reads SAVISQKPSRDICQRGTSLTIQCQVDSQVTMMFWYRQQPGQSLTLIATANQGSEATYESGFVIDKFPISRPNLTFSTLTVSNMSPEDSSIYLCSVEGQSFETQYFGPGTRLLVL.

The rearrangement uses TRBV6-1 and TRBJ1-5; TCRdb calls TRBD1, which cannot be checked without DNA. CDR1 and CDR2 (germline): MNHNS, SASEGT. The CDR3 contains 15 residues. The CDR3 spells CASSANPTGNQPQHF.

The chain uses TRBV5-1 and TRBJ2-5; TCRdb indicates TRBD2, and absent DNA this call remains unverified. CDR3 length: 17 amino acids. Germline values: CDR1 SGHRS, CDR2 YFSETQ. The CDR3 protein is CASSSGLAGVQRETQYF. Drawing the rest from reference TRBV5-1 and TRBJ2-5, the complete variable domain is KAGVTQTPRYLIKTRGQQVTLSCSPISGHRSVSWYQQTPGQGLQFLFEYFSETQRNKGNFPGRFSGRQFSNSRSEMNVSTLELGDSALYLCASSSGLAGVQRETQYFGPGTRLLVL.

J is TRBJ2-6 and V is TRBV25-1; TCRdb lists TRBD1, though no DNA is available to test this call. The CDR3 runs to 15 residues. The germline V gene encodes CDR1 MGHDK and CDR2 SYGVNS. This CDR3 reads CASTGGFPGANVLTF. Full variable domain (rest looked up from reference TRBV25-1 and TRBJ2-6): EADIYQTPRYLVIGTGKKITLECSQTMGHDKMYWYQQDPGMELHLIHYSYGVNSTEKGDLSSESTVSRIRTEHFPLTLESARPSHTSQYLCASTGGFPGANVLTFGAGSRLTVL.

The chain couples TRBV12-3 or TRBV12-4 to TRBJ2-5; TCRdb's assignment of TRBD2 cannot be checked, as there is no DNA. The CDR3 runs 15 residues. CDR3 loop: CASSPPPRVQETQYF.

The CDR3 sequence: CATSDPTGDSNQPQHF. V and J are TRBV24-1 and TRBJ1-5; TCRdb selects TRBD1, and the lack of DNA leaves this call unchecked. CDR3 length: 16 amino acids. Germline-derived CDR1 and CDR2 are KGHDR and SFDVKD.

This chain connects TRBV7-2 to TRBJ2-2; TCRdb selects TRBD1, and the lack of DNA leaves this call unchecked. Germline-derived CDR1 and CDR2 are SGHTA and FQGNSA. The CDR3 covers 16 residues. The CDR3 sequence is CASSLVGTTNTGELFF.

The chain employs TRBV4-1 and TRBJ1-5. The CDR3 consists of 15 residues. Germline values: CDR1 MGHRA, CDR2 YSYEKL. This CDR3 reads CASSQGQSSNQPQHF.

The chain is built from TRBV5-1 and TRBJ2-1. The CDR3 runs to 14 residues. CDR1 is SGHRS, CDR2 YFSETQ, per germline. The CDR3: CASSLETAYNEQFF.

The rearrangement links TRBV5-1 to TRBJ2-7. CDR1 and CDR2 from the germline V gene are SGHRS and YFSETQ. The CDR3 runs 15 residues. The CDR3: CASSPAPEGPYEQYF.

The rearrangement joins TRBV3-1 to TRBJ2-4. This CDR3 has 13 amino acids. CDR1 and CDR2 from the germline V gene are LGHDT and YNNKEL (reference sequence). The CDR3 loop is CASSPADRNIQYF.

The chain links TRBV7-2 to TRBJ2-1. This CDR3 region has 13 residues. Germline V lookup: CDR1 SGHTA, CDR2 FQGNSA. The CDR3 loop reads CASSLGHRPEQFF.

The chain is built from TRBV27 and TRBJ1-1. Germline CDR1 MNHEY, CDR2 SMNVEV (reference sequence). CDR3 size: 16 residues. The CDR3 spells CASRPAGGLMNTEAFF.

The chain links TRBV5-1 to TRBJ2-1; TCRdb indicates TRBD2, and absent DNA this call remains unverified. CDR3 length: 16 amino acids. The germline V gene has CDR1 SGHRS and CDR2 YFSETQ. CDR3 sequence reads: CASSPISGRAYNEQFF.

The chain has TRBV20-1 and TRBJ2-7; lacking DNA, the TRBD1 call made by TCRdb goes unchecked. There are 15 residues in the CDR3. Per germline, CDR1 DFQATT and CDR2 SNEGSKA (reference sequence). The CDR3 sequence: CSAGPRDQGSYEQYF.

This chain uses TRBV7-9 with TRBJ2-2. The CDR3 runs to 12 residues. Germline V CDR1 and CDR2: SEHNR, FQNEAQ (reference sequence). The CDR3 loop reads CASAQGTGELFF.

The genes are TRBV12-5 and TRBJ2-1; TCRdb's D call, TRBD2, is unchecked because there is no DNA. The CDR3 has 17 residues. CDR1 is LGHNT, CDR2 FRNRAP, per germline. CDR3: CASGSRSSVPSYNEQFF.

The chain has TRBV6-6 and TRBJ2-3; TCRdb names TRBD1, which stays unverified in the absence of DNA. From germline, CDR1 is MNHNY and CDR2 SVGAGI (reference sequence). The CDR3 contains 14 residues. The CDR3 is CASSYSRVPDTQYF.

The CDR3 spells CASKAGTVYNSPLHF. This chain uses TRBV2 with TRBJ1-6; as DNA is missing, the TRBD1 call by TCRdb cannot be tested. In germline, CDR1 is SNHLY, CDR2 FYNNEI. The CDR3 covers 15 residues.

This chain joins TRBV27 and TRBJ1-1. Germline V gene sequence: CDR1 MNHEY, CDR2 SMNVEV (reference sequence). The CDR3 runs to 13 residues. The CDR3 loop reads CAIRGGVNTEAFF.

V is TRBV4-1 and J is TRBJ2-5; checking the TCRdb D call of TRBD2 is not possible without DNA. The CDR3 is made up of 15 amino acids. The germline V gene has CDR1 MGHRA and CDR2 YSYEKL. CDR3 in amino acids: CASSPTSGSIETQYF.

This chain uses TRBV12-3 or TRBV12-4 with TRBJ2-7. The CDR3 extends over 13 amino acids. Here the CDR3 reads CASSRSFGDEQYF.

The rearrangement joins TRBV7-9 to TRBJ2-5. The V gene's germline CDR1 is SEHNR and CDR2 FQNEAQ (reference sequence). CDR3 length: 15 residues. CDR3 sequence reads: CASSLDDRRVETQYF.

The chain couples TRBV20-1 to TRBJ2-5; TCRdb lists TRBD2, though no DNA is available to test this call. The germline gives CDR1 DFQATT, CDR2 SNEGSKA (reference sequence). The CDR3 consists of 15 residues. The CDR3 sequence: CSVTGLAGSQETQYF.